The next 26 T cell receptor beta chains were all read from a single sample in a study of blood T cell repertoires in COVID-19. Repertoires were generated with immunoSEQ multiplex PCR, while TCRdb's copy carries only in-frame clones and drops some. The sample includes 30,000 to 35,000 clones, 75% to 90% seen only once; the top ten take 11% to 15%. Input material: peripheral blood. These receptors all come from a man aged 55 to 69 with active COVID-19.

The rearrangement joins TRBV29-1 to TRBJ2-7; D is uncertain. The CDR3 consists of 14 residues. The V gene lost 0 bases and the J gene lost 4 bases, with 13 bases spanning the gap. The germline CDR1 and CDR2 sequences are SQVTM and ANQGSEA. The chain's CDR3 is CSVEDSGTSYEQYF. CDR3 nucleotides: TGCAGCGTTGAAGATTCAGGCACATCTTACGAGCAGTACTTC.

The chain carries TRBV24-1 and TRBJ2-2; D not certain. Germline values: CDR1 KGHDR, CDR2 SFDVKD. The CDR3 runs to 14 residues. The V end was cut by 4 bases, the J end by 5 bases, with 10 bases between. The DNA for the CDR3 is TGTGCCACCAGTGACCCCGGAGAAACCGGGGAGCTGTTTTTT. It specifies CATSDPGETGELFF.

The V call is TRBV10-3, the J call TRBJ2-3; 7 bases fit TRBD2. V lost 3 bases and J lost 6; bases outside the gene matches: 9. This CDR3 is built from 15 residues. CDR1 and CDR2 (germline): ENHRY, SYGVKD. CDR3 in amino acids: CAISDTGRSPDTQYF. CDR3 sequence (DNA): TGTGCCATCAGTGACACCGGGAGGTCTCCCGATACGCAGTATTTT.

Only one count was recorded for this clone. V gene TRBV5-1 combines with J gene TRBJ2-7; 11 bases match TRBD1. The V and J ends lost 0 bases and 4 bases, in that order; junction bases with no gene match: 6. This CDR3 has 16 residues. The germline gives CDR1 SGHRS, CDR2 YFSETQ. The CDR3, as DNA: TGCGCCAGCAGCTTGGGACCCGGACAGGGGGCTTACGAGCAGTACTTC. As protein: CASSLGPGQGAYEQYF.

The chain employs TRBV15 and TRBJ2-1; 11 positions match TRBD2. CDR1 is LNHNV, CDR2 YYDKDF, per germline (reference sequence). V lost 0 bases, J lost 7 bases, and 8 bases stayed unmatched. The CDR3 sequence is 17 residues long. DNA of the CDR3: TGTGCCACCAGCAGAGAGTTAGCGGGAGGGCCGTGGAATGAGCAGTTCTTC. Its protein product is CATSRELAGGPWNEQFF.

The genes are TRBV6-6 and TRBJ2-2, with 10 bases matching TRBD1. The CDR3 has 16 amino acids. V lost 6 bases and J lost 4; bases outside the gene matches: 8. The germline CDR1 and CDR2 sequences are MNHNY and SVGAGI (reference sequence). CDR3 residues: CASSPTRTGGTGELFF. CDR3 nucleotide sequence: TGTGCCAGCAGCCCTACCCGGACAGGGGGCACCGGGGAGCTGTTTTTT.

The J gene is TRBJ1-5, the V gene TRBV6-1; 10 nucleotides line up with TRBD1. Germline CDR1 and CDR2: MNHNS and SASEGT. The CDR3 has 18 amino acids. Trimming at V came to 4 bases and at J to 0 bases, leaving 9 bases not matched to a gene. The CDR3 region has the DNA TGTGCCAGCAGTGGGGGGACAGGGGACACCTATAGCAATCAGCCCCAGCATTTT. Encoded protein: CASSGGTGDTYSNQPQHF.

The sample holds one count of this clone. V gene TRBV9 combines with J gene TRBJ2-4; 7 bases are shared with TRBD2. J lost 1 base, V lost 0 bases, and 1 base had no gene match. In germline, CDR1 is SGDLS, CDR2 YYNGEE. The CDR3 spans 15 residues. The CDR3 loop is CASSVEGGAKNIQYF. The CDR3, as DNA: TGTGCCAGCAGCGTAGAGGGAGGGGCCAAAAACATTCAGTACTTC.

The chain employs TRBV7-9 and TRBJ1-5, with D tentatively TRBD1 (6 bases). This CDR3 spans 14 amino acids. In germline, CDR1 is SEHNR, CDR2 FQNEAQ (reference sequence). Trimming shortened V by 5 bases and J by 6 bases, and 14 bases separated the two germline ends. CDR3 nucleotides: TGTGCCAGCAGCCCAGGACAGCCGGGTCAGCCCCAGCATTTT. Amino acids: CASSPGQPGQPQHF.

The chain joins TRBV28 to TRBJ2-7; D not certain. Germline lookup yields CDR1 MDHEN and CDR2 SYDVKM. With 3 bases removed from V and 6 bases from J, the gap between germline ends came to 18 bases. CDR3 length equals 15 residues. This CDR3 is CASSFLRFLETEQYF. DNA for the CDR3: TGTGCCAGCAGTTTCCTACGGTTCCTAGAAACCGAGCAGTACTTC.

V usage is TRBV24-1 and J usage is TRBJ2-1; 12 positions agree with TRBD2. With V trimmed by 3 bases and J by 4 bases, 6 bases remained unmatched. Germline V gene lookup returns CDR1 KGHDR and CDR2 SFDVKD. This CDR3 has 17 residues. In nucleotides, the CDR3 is TGTGCCACCAGTGATGGAGGGACTAGCGGGTATTACAATGAGCAGTTCTTC. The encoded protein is CATSDGGTSGYYNEQFF.

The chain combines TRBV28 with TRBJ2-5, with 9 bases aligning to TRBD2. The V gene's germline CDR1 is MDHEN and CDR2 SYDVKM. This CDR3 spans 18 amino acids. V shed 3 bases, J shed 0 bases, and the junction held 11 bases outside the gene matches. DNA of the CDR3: TGTGCCAGCAGTTTCGGTATCCGGGCTAGCGGGAACCAAGAGACCCAGTACTTC. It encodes CASSFGIRASGNQETQYF.

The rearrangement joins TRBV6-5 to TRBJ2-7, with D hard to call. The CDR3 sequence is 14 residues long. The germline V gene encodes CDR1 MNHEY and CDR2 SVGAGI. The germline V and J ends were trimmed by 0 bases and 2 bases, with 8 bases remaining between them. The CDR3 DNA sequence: TGTGCCAGCAGTTACTCGCGTAATACCTACGAGCAGTACTTC. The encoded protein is CASSYSRNTYEQYF.

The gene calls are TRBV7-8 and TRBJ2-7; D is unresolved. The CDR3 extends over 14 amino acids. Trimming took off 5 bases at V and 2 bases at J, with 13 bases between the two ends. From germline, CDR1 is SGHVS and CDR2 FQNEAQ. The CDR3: CASSPFDEPYEQYF. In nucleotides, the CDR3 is TGTGCCAGCAGCCCATTTGATGAGCCCTACGAGCAGTACTTC.

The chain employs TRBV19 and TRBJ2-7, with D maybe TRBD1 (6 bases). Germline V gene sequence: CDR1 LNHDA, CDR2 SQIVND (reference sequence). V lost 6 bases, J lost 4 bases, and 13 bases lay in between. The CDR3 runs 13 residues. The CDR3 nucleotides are TGTGCCAGTAGCCGAGGACAGTTATACGAGCAGTACTTC. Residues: CASSRGQLYEQYF.

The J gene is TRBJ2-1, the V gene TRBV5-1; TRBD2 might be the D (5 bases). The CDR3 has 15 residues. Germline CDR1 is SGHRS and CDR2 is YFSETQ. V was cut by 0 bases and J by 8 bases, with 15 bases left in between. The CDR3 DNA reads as TGCGCCAGCAGCTTGGGAGTAGCGTATCTCCATGAGCAGTTCTTC. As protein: CASSLGVAYLHEQFF.

CDR3 DNA: TGTGCCAGCAGTTTATTGGGCAGGGAAAATGAAAAACTGTTTTTT. Residues: CASSLLGRENEKLFF. V gene TRBV28 combines with J gene TRBJ1-4, with a tentative D call TRBD1 (5 bases). The CDR3 is made up of 15 amino acids. Germline lookup yields CDR1 MDHEN and CDR2 SYDVKM. Trimming removed 1 base at V and 5 bases at J, with 11 bases between.

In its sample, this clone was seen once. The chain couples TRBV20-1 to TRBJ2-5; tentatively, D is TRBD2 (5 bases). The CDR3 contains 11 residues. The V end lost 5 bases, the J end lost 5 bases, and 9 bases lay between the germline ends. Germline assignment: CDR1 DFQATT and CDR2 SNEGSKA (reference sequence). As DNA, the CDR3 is TGCAGTGCTGTTAGGGAGGAGACCCAGTACTTC. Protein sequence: CSAVREETQYF.

In nucleotides, the CDR3 is TGTGCCAGCAGCCAAGGCGGGACCTCCTACAATGAGCAGTTCTTC. Translation gives CASSQGGTSYNEQFF. This chain links TRBV3-1 (or the pseudogene TRBV3-2) with TRBJ2-1; TRBD2 is a possible D gene (6 bases). Per the germline V gene, CDR1 is LGHDT and CDR2 is YNNKEL (reference sequence). This CDR3 contains 15 residues. V was cut by 1 base and J by 0 bases, with 7 bases left in between.

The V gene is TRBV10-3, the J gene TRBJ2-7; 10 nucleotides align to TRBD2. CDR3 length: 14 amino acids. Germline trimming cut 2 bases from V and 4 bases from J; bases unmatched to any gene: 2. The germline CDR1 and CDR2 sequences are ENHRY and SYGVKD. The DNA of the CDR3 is TGTGCCATCAGTGAGGTGACTAGCGGGTACGAGCAGTACTTC. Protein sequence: CAISEVTSGYEQYF.

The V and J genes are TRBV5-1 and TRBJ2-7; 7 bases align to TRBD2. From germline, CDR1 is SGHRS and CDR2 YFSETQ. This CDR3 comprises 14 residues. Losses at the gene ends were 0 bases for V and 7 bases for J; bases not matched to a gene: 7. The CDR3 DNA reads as TGCGCCAGCAGCTTGGTCAGCGGGGTGGGGGAGCAGTACTTC. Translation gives CASSLVSGVGEQYF.

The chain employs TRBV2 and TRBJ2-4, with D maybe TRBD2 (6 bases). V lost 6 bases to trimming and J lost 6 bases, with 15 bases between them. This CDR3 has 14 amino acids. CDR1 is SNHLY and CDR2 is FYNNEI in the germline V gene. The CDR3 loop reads CASRRDSARNIQYF. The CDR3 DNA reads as TGTGCCAGCAGGCGGGACTCCGCCCGAAACATTCAGTACTTC. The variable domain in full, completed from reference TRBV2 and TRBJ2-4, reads EPEVTQTPSHQVTQMGQEVILRCVPISNHLYFYWYRQILGQKVEFLVSFYNNEISEKSEIFDDQFSVERPDGSNFTLKIRSTKLEDSAMYFCASRRDSARNIQYFGAGTRLSVL.

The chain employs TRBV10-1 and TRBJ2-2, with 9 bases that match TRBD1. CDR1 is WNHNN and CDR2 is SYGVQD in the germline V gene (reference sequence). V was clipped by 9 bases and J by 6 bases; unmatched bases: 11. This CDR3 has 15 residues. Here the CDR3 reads CASKSGTGSSGELFF. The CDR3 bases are TGCGCCAGTAAATCCGGGACAGGGTCCTCCGGGGAGCTGTTTTTT.

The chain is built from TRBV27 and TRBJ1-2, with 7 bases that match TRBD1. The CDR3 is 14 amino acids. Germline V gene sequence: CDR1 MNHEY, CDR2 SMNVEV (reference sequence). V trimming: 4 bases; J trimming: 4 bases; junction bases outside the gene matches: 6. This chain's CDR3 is CASSSRQGSYGYTF. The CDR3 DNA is TGTGCCAGCAGTTCCCGACAGGGCAGCTATGGCTACACCTTC.

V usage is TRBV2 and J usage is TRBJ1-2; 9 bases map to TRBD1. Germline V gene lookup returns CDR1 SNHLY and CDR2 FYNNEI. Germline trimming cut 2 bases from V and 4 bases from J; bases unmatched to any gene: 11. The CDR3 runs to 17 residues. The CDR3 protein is CASSEKIAGQGFYGYTF. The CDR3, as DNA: TGTGCCAGCAGTGAAAAAATAGCAGGACAGGGGTTCTATGGCTACACCTTC.

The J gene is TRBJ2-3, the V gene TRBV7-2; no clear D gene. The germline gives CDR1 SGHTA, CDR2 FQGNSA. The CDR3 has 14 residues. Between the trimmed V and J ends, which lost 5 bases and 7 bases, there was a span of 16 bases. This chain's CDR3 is CASSLSRLDYTQYF. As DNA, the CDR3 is TGTGCCAGCAGCCTTAGCCGACTGGATTATACGCAGTATTTT.